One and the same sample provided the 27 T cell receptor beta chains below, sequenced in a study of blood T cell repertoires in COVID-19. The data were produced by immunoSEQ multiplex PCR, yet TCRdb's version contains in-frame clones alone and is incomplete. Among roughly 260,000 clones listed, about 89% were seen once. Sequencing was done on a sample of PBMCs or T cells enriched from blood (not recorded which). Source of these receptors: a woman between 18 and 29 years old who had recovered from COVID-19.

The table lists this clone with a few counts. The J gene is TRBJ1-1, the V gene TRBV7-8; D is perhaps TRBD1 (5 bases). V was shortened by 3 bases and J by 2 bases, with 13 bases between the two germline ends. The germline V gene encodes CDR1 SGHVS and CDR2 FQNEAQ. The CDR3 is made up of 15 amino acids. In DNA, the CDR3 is TGTGCCAGCAGCTTGGGGGGGGTAGGTAACACTGAAGCTTTCTTT. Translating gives CASSLGGVGNTEAFF. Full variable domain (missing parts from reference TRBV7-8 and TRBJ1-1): GAGVSQSPRYKVAKRGQDVALRCDPISGHVSLFWYQQALGQGPEFLTYFQNEAQLDKSGLPSDRFFAERPEGSVSTLKIQRTQQEDSAVYLCASSLGGVGNTEAFFGQGTRLTVV.

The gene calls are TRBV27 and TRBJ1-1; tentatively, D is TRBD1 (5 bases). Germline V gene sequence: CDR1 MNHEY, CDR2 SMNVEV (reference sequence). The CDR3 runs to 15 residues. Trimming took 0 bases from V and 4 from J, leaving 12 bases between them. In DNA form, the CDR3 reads TGTGCCAGCAGTTTATCTAAGCGGGGGGGCACTGAAGCTTTCTTT. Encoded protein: CASSLSKRGGTEAFF.

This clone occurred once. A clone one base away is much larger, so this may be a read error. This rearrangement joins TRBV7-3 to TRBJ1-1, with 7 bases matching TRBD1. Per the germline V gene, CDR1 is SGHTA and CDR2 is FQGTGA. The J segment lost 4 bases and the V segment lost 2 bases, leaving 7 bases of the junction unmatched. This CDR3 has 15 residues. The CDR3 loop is CASSLEGQVGTEAFF. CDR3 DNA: TGTGCCAGCAGCTTAGAAGGACAGGTGGGCACTGAAGCTTTCTTT.

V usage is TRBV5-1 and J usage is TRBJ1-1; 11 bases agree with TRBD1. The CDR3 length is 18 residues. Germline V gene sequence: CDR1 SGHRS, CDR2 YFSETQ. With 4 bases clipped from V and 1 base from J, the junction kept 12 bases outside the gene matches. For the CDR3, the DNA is TGCGCCAGCAGCCGGACAGGACAGGGGGCGAGAAAGAACACTGAAGCTTTCTTT. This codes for CASSRTGQGARKNTEAFF.

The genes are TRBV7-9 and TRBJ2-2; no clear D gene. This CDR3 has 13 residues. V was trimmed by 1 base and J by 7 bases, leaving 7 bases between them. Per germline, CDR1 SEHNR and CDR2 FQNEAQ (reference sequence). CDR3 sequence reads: CASSLDTFGELFF. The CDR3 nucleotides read TGTGCCAGCAGCTTAGACACCTTCGGGGAGCTGTTTTTT.

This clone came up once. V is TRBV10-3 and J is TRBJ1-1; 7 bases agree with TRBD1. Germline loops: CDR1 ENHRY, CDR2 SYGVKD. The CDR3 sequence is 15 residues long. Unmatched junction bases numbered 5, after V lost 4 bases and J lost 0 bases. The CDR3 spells CAISGRQGMNTEAFF. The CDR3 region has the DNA TGTGCCATCAGTGGAAGACAGGGTATGAACACTGAAGCTTTCTTT.

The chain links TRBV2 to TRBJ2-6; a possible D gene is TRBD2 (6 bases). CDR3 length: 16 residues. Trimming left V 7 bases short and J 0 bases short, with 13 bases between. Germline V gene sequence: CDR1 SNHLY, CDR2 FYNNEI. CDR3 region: CASTRDFNSGANVLTF. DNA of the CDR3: TGTGCCAGCACTCGGGACTTTAACTCTGGGGCCAACGTCCTGACTTTC.

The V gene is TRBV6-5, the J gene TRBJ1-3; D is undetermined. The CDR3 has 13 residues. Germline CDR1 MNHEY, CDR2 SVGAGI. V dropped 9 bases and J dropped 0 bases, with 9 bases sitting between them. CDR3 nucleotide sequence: TGTGCCAGTGACAAGATCTCTGGAAACACCATATATTTT. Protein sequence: CASDKISGNTIYF.

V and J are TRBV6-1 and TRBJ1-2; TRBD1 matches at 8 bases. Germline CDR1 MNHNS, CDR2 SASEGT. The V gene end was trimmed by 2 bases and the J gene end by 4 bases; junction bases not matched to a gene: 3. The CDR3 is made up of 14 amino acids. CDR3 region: CASSEQTGGYGYTF. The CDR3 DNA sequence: TGTGCCAGCAGTGAACAAACAGGGGGCTATGGCTACACCTTC.

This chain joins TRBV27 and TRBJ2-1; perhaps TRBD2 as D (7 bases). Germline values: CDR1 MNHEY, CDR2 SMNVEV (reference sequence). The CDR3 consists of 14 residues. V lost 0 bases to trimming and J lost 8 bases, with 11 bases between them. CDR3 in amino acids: CASSLSRGGDEQFF. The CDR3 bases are TGTGCCAGCAGTTTATCAAGGGGGGGCGATGAGCAGTTCTTC.

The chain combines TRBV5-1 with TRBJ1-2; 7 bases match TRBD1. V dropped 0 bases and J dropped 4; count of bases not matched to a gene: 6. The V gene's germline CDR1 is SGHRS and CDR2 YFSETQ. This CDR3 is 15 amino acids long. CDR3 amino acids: CASSLGADRAYGYTF. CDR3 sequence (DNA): TGCGCCAGCAGCTTGGGGGCTGACAGGGCCTATGGCTACACCTTC.

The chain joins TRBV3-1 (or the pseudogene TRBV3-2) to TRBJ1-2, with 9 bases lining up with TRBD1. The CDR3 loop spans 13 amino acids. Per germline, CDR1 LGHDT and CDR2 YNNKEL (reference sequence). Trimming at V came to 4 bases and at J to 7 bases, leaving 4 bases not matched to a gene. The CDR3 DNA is TGTGCCAGCAGCCTTGGACAGGGGCTTGGCTACACCTTC. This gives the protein CASSLGQGLGYTF.

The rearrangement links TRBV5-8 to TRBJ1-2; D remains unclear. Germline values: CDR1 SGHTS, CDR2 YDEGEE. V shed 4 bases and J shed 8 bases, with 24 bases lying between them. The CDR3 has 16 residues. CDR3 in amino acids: CASSPDATWRARGYTF. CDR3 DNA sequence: TGTGCCAGCAGCCCCGACGCGACATGGAGGGCGCGGGGCTACACCTTC. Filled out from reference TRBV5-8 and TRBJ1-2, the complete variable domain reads EAGVTQSPTHLIKTRGQQATLRCSPISGHTSVYWYQQALGLGLQFLLWYDEGEERNRGNFPPRFSGRQFPNYSSELNVNALELEDSALYLCASSPDATWRARGYTFGSGTRLTVV.

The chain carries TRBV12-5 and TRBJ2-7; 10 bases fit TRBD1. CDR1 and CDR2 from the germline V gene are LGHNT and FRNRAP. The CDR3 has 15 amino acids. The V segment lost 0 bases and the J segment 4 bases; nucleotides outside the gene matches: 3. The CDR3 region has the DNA TGTGCTAGTGGTTTGGTACCGGACAGGGGGTACGAGCAGTACTTC. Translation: CASGLVPDRGYEQYF.

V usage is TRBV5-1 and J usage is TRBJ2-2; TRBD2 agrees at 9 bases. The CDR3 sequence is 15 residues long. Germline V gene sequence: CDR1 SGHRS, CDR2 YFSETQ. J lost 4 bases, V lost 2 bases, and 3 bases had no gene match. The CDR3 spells CASSLASGTTGELFF. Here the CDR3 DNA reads TGCGCCAGCAGCTTAGCTAGCGGGACCACCGGGGAGCTGTTTTTT.

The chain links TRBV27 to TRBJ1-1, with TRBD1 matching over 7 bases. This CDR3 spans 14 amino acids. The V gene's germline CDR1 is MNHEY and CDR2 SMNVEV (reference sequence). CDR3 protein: CAARQGPENTEAFF. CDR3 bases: TGTGCGGCCAGACAGGGACCCGAGAACACTGAAGCTTTCTTT.

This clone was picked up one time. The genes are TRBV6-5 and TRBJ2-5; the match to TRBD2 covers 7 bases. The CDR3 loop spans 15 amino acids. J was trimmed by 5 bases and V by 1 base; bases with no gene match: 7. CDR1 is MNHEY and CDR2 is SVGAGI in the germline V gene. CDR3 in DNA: TGTGCCAGCAGTTACTTTACTAGCGCGATGGAGACCCAGTACTTC. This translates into CASSYFTSAMETQYF.

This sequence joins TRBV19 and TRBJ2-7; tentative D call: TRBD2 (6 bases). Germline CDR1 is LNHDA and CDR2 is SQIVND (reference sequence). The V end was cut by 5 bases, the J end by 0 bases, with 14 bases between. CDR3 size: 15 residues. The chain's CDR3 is CASSVGTSLSYEQYF. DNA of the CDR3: TGTGCCAGTAGTGTCGGGACTTCACTCTCCTACGAGCAGTACTTC.

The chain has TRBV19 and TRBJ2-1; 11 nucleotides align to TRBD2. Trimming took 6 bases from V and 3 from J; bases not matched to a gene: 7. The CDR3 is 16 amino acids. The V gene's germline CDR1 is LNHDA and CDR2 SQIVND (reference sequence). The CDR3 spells CASRGTSGRHYNEQFF. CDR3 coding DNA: TGTGCCAGTAGGGGGACTAGCGGACGACACTACAATGAGCAGTTCTTC.

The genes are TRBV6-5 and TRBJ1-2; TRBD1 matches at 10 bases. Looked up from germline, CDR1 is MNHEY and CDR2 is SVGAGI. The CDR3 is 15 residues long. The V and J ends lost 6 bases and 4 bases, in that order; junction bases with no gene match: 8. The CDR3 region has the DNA TGTGCCAGCAGGACCCCGGGACAGGGGCCCTATGGCTACACCTTC. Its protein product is CASRTPGQGPYGYTF.

CDR3 nucleotides: TGTGCCAGCAGTTACCTCGGGGATTCACCCCTCCACTTT. This encodes CASSYLGDSPLHF. The chain is built from TRBV6-5 and TRBJ1-6; D is uncertain. The germline gives CDR1 MNHEY, CDR2 SVGAGI. Trimming took 2 bases from V and 8 from J, leaving 7 bases between them. The CDR3 totals 13 residues.

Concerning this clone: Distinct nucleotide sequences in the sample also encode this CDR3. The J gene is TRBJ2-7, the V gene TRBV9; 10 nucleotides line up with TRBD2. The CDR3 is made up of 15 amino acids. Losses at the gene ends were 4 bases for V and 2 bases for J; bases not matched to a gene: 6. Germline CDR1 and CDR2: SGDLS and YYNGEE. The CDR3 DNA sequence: TGTGCCAGCAGCCCTCGGACTAGCGGACCCTACGAGCAGTACTTC. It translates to CASSPRTSGPYEQYF. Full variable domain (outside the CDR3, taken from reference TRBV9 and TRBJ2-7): DSGVTQTPKHLITATGQRVTLRCSPRSGDLSVYWYQQSLDQGLQFLIQYYNGEERAKGNILERFSAQQFPDLHSELNLSSLELGDSALYFCASSPRTSGPYEQYFGPGTRLTVT.

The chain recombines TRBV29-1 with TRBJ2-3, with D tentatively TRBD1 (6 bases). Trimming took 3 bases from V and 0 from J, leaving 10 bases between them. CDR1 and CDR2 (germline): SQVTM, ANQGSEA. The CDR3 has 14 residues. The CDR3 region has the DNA TGCAGCGTTGACCGGACAGCCAGCACAGATACGCAGTATTTT. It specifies CSVDRTASTDTQYF.

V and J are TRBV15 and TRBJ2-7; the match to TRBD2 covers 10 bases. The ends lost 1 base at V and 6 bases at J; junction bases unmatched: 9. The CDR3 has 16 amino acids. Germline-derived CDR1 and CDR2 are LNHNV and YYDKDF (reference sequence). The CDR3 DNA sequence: TGTGCCACCAGCAGAGCAATAGCGGGAGGACTTCGCGAGCAGTACTTC. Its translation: CATSRAIAGGLREQYF.

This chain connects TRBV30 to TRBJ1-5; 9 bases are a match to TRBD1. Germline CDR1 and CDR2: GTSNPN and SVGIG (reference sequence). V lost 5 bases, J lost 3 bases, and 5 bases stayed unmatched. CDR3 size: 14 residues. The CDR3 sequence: CAWGQGLNNQPQHF. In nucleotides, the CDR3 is TGTGCCTGGGGACAGGGGCTAAACAATCAGCCCCAGCATTTT.

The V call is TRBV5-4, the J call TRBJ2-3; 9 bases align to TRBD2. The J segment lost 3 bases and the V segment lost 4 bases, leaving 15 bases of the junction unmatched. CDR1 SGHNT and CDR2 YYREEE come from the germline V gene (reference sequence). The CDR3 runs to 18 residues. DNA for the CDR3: TGTGCCAGCAGCCTCAACGTAGCGGCGGGAGGGTTTACAGATACGCAGTATTTT. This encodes CASSLNVAAGGFTDTQYF.

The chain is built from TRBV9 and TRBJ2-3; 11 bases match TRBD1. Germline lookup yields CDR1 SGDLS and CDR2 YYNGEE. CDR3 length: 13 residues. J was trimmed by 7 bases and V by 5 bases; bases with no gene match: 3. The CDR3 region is CASRGTGGNTQYF. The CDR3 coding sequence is TGTGCCAGCAGGGGGACAGGGGGAAATACGCAGTATTTT.